Following are 13 T cell receptor beta chains from one sample sequenced in a study of T cells in Graves' hyperthyroidism and ophthalmopathy. RNA transcripts served as the template for amplifying TCR beta CDR3 regions. During a first-round RT-PCR of the TCR CDR3, the HTBI primer set was used. A single record per CDR3 protein comes from TCRdb applying MiXCR to the multiplex PCR reads. The sample has some 620,000 distinct CDR3 sequences, around 16% seen once. Sequencing input: blood. The receptors were sampled from a woman aged 25 to 45 with Graves' hyperthyroidism.

This clonotype was observed many times. The chain recombines TRBV11-2 with TRBJ2-3; D unclear. The CDR3 loop spans 13 amino acids. V dropped 3 bases and J dropped 0 bases, with 4 bases sitting between them. The germline CDR1 and CDR2 sequences are SGHAT and FQNNGV. The CDR3 loop is CASSFSSTDTQYF. The CDR3 DNA sequence: TGTGCCAGCAGCTTTTCTAGCACAGATACGCAGTATTTT.

This chain links TRBV11-2 with TRBJ2-2; a weak D match, TRBD2 (6 bases). V lost 6 bases and J 6 bases, leaving 14 bases between the germline ends. The CDR3 spans 14 residues. CDR1 is SGHAT, CDR2 FQNNGV, per germline. The DNA of the CDR3 is TGTGCCAGCAGTCAAAGATGGGGGGCCGGGGAGCTGTTTTTT. It specifies CASSQRWGAGELFF.

The chain uses TRBV20-1 and TRBJ2-7; 8 nucleotides align to TRBD1. V shed 1 base and J 2 bases; nucleotides not matched to a gene: 1. CDR3 size: 13 residues. In germline, CDR1 is DFQATT, CDR2 SNEGSKA (reference sequence). CDR3 region: CSARGTGPYEQYF. Written as DNA, the CDR3 is TGCAGTGCTAGAGGGACAGGGCCCTACGAGCAGTACTTC.

In its sample, this clonotype was seen many times. The rearrangement joins TRBV7-3 to TRBJ1-1; TRBD1 might be the D (5 bases). V was clipped by 5 bases and J by 6 bases, with 13 bases between them. The V gene's germline CDR1 is SGHTA and CDR2 FQGTGA. The CDR3 has 13 residues. CDR3 coding DNA: TGTGCCAGCAGCCCCGGGGGTGGTTCTGAAGCTTTCTTT. Translation gives CASSPGGGSEAFF. Looking up the rest from reference TRBV7-3 and TRBJ1-1 gives the full variable domain: GAGVSQTPSNKVTEKGKYVELRCDPISGHTALYWYRQSLGQGPEFLIYFQGTGAADDSGLPNDRFFAVRPEGSVSTLKIQRTERGDSAVYLCASSPGGGSEAFFGQGTRLTVV.

There are a few counts of this clonotype. The V and J genes are TRBV20-1 and TRBJ1-1; 9 nucleotides align to TRBD1. The CDR3 length is 15 residues. Germline CDR1 is DFQATT and CDR2 is SNEGSKA (reference sequence). Trimming cost V 0 bases and J 3 bases; bases outside gene matches: 5. The CDR3 coding sequence is TGCAGTGCTAGAGATGGGACAGGGTATTACACTGAAGCTTTCTTT. Protein: CSARDGTGYYTEAFF.

The chain recombines TRBV5-1 with TRBJ1-4, with 7 bases fitting TRBD1. CDR3 length equals 16 residues. V dropped 3 bases and J dropped 4; count of bases not matched to a gene: 9. CDR1 SGHRS and CDR2 YFSETQ come from the germline V gene. This CDR3 reads CASSSTTGLINEKLFF. CDR3 in DNA: TGCGCCAGCAGCTCTACGACAGGGCTGATTAATGAAAAACTGTTTTTT.

This clonotype was counted only a few times. V usage is TRBV11-3 and J usage is TRBJ2-1; D is possibly TRBD1 or TRBD2 (5 bases each). Germline V CDR1 and CDR2: SGHNT, YENEEA. The CDR3 is made up of 13 amino acids. V lost 1 base, J lost 12 bases, and 13 bases lay in between. CDR3 in DNA: TGTGCCAGCAGCTTAGGGGACCTCACGGTGCAGTTCTTC. Protein product: CASSLGDLTVQFF.

This clonotype was seen repeatedly, ten times or more. This chain links TRBV6-1 with TRBJ2-2; D gene unclear. The CDR3 spans 11 residues. The V gene's germline CDR1 is MNHNS and CDR2 SASEGT. Trimming removed 6 bases from V and 4 bases from J, with 3 bases in between. The DNA of the CDR3 is TGTGCCAGCAGGAGCACCGGGGAGCTGTTTTTT. Translating it yields CASRSTGELFF.

The sample holds a few counts of this clonotype. The V call is TRBV18, the J call TRBJ2-5; no definite D call. The V gene lost 1 base and the J gene lost 0 bases, with 9 bases spanning the gap. CDR1 is KGHSH and CDR2 is LQKENI in the germline V gene. The CDR3 consists of 15 residues. The CDR3 is CASSPRTEYQETQYF. The DNA of the CDR3 is TGTGCCAGCTCACCACGTACAGAGTACCAAGAGACCCAGTACTTC.

V usage is TRBV14 and J usage is TRBJ2-5; 13 nucleotides match TRBD2. The CDR3 sequence is 19 residues long. The germline CDR1 and CDR2 sequences are SGHDN and FVKESK. V lost 0 bases to trimming and J lost 2 bases; unmatched junction nucleotides: 9. DNA of the CDR3: TGTGCCAGCAGCCAAGATAAATCCGGGACTAGCGGGGTTCAAGAGACCCAGTACTTC. It yields the protein CASSQDKSGTSGVQETQYF. Full variable domain (outside the CDR3, taken from reference TRBV14 and TRBJ2-5): EAGVTQFPSHSVIEKGQTVTLRCDPISGHDNLYWYRRVMGKEIKFLLHFVKESKQDESGMPNNRFLAERTGGTYSTLKVQPAELEDSGVYFCASSQDKSGTSGVQETQYFGPGTRLLVL.

This clonotype was counted ten times or more. The chain joins TRBV27 to TRBJ1-1, with D possibly being TRBD1 (6 bases). Germline CDR1 MNHEY, CDR2 SMNVEV (reference sequence). The CDR3 totals 13 residues. V was pared by 6 bases and J by 7 bases, with 15 bases between. This CDR3 reads CASRDRPEIEAFF. The CDR3 nucleotides read TGTGCCAGCAGAGACAGGCCGGAGATTGAAGCTTTCTTT.

The table lists this clonotype with a few counts. A much larger clone lies a single base off, so this may be a read error. V usage is TRBV18 and J usage is TRBJ1-5; unclear D gene. Germline lookup yields CDR1 KGHSH and CDR2 LQKENI. This CDR3 is built from 13 residues. CDR3 sequence (DNA): TGTGCCAGCTCACCACTTAGCAATCAGCCCCGGCATTTT. Its translation: CASSPLSNQPRHF. The variable domain in full, with the rest retrieved from reference TRBV18 and TRBJ1-5, is NAGVMQNPRHLVRRRGQEARLRCSPMKGHSHVYWYRQLPEEGLKFMVYLQKENIIDESGMPKERFSAEFPKEGPSILRIQQVVRGDSAAYFCASSPLSNQPRHFGDGTRLSIL.

The table lists this clonotype with many counts. The J gene is TRBJ2-5, the V gene TRBV30; TRBD2 might be the D (6 bases). V lost 1 base to trimming and J lost 13 bases, with 13 bases between them. This CDR3 spans 11 amino acids. Germline lookup yields CDR1 GTSNPN and CDR2 SVGIG (reference sequence). The CDR3 DNA reads as TGTGCCTGGAGTGGATGGGACTCGGTGTACTTC. It translates to CAWSGWDSVYF.